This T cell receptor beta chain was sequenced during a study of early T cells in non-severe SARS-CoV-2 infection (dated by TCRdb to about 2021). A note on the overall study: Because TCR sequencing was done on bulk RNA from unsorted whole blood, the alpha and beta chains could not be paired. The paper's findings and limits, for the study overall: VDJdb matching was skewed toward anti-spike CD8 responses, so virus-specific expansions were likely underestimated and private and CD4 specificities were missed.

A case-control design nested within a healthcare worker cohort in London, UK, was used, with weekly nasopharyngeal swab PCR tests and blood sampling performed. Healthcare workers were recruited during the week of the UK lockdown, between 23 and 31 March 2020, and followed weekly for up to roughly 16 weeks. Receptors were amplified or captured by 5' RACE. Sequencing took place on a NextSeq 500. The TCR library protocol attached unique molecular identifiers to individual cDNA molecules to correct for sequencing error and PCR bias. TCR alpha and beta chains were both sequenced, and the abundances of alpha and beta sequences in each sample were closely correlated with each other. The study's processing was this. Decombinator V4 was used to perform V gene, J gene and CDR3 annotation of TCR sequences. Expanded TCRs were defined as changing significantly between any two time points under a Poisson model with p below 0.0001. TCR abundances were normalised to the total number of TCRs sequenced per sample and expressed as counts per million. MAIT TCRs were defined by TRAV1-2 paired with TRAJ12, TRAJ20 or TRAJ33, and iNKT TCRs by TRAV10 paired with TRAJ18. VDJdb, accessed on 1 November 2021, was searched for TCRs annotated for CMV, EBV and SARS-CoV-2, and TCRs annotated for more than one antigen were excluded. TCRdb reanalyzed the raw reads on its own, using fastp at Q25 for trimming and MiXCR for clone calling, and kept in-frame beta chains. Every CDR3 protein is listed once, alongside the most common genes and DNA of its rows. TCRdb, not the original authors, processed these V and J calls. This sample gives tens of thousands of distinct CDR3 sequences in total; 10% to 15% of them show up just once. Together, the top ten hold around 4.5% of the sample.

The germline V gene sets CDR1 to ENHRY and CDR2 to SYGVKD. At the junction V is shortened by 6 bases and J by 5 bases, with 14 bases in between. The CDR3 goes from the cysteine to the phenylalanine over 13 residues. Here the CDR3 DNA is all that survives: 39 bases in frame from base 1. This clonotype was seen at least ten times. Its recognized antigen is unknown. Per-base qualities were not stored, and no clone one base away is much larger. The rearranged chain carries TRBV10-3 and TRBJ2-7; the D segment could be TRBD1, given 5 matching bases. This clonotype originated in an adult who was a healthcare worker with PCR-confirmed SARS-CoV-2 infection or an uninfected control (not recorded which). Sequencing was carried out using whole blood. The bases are TGTGCCATCAGCGCCCAGGGTCGACACGAGCAGTACTTC. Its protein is CAISAQGRHEQYF.